A selection of T cell receptor beta chains follows, all from one sample in a study of metastatic and nonmetastatic thyroid tumors. TCRdb reprocessed the PCR reads using MiXCR. The repertoire consists of about 28,000 clones, with approximately 22% occurring once and the leading ten covering around two fifths. The sequencing sample was made of blood. Receptors were obtained from a female donor with papillary thyroid cancer or a benign thyroid nodule (not recorded which). Some clones in this sample may be carry-over from other donors' samples. CDR3s include the opening cysteine and the closing phenylalanine or tryptophan. The order of the fields is CDR3 DNA, CDR3 protein, J gene, V gene, D gene, clone size. The D gene is left open where the match is weak. Not all rows give a size; the values are once, few, many and, for expanded clones, a class.

cdr3_nt: TGTGCCAGCAGCCTCGGGGCGGGGGGGCCGAGGAGCACCGGGGAGCTGTTTTTT; cdr3_aa: CASSLGAGGPRSTGELFF; j_call: TRBJ2-2; v_call: TRBV11-1; d_call: TRBD2; clone_size: few
cdr3_nt: TGTGCCAGCAGCTCCGTCACAGGGAGCTCACCCCTCCACTTT; cdr3_aa: CASSSVTGSSPLHF; j_call: TRBJ1-6; v_call: TRBV12-1; d_call: NA; clone_size: NA
cdr3_nt: TGCGCCAGCAGTGATAGCATGAACACTGAAGCTTTCTTT; cdr3_aa: CASSDSMNTEAFF; j_call: TRBJ1-1; v_call: TRBV10-1; d_call: NA; clone_size: many
cdr3_nt: TGTGCCAGCAGCCCAGAAACCGGCGGACGATACTACGAGCAGTACTTC; cdr3_aa: CASSPETGGRYYEQYF; j_call: TRBJ2-7; v_call: TRBV11-1; d_call: NA; clone_size: NA
cdr3_nt: TGTGCCAGCAGCTTAGTAGCGGGGGACAACGTCCTGACTTTC; cdr3_aa: CASSLVAGDNVLTF; j_call: TRBJ2-6; v_call: TRBV7-9; d_call: TRBD2; clone_size: many
cdr3_nt: TGCGCCAGCAGCCAAGATATTGCGGGGGAGCTGTTTTTT; cdr3_aa: CASSQDIAGELFF; j_call: TRBJ2-2; v_call: TRBV4-3; d_call: NA; clone_size: many
cdr3_nt: TGTGCCAGCAGCCAAGATCCGACGGGAGGAGATACGCAGTATTTT; cdr3_aa: CASSQDPTGGDTQYF; j_call: TRBJ2-3; v_call: TRBV4-2; d_call: TRBD2; clone_size: many
cdr3_nt: TGTGCCAGCAGCCTCATAGCGGGAGGGCCGGTGGAGACCCAGTACTTC; cdr3_aa: CASSLIAGGPVETQYF; j_call: TRBJ2-5; v_call: TRBV7-2; d_call: TRBD2; clone_size: NA
cdr3_nt: TGTGCCAGCTCACCAAGTGGTAAGGCAGCCGACTACGAGCAGTACTTC; cdr3_aa: CASSPSGKAADYEQYF; j_call: TRBJ2-7; v_call: TRBV18; d_call: NA; clone_size: few
cdr3_nt: TGTGCCAGTAGTATGGGCGGGACCATTATCCTTCACCGTGGGGAGCTGTTTTTT; cdr3_aa: CASSMGGTIILHRGELFF; j_call: TRBJ2-2; v_call: TRBV19; d_call: NA; clone_size: NA
cdr3_nt: TGTGCCAGCAGCCAATGTATGGCGGGAGGGCACGAGCAGTACTTC; cdr3_aa: CASSQCMAGGHEQYF; j_call: TRBJ2-7; v_call: TRBV3-1; d_call: TRBD2; clone_size: NA
cdr3_nt: TGTGCCAGCAGTGAGGGACCTAACTATGGCTACACCTTC; cdr3_aa: CASSEGPNYGYTF; j_call: TRBJ1-2; v_call: TRBV6-1; d_call: NA; clone_size: many
cdr3_nt: TGCGCCAGCTCCGAGGGACTCCGCTACGAGCAGTACTTC; cdr3_aa: CASSEGLRYEQYF; j_call: TRBJ2-7; v_call: TRBV10-1; d_call: NA; clone_size: NA
cdr3_nt: TGTGCCAGCAGTTTGACCTCCGGGACACCTAGCACAGATACGCAGTATTTT; cdr3_aa: CASSLTSGTPSTDTQYF; j_call: TRBJ2-3; v_call: TRBV28; d_call: NA; clone_size: medium-sized
cdr3_nt: TGTGCCACCAGAATCGGGACCTTTAACTATGGCTACACCTTC; cdr3_aa: CATRIGTFNYGYTF; j_call: TRBJ1-2; v_call: TRBV6-1; d_call: NA; clone_size: few
cdr3_nt: TGTGCCAGCTCACCATCATTGCCTACCCGCCGCTGGACCCAGTACTTC; cdr3_aa: CASSPSLPTRRWTQYF; j_call: TRBJ2-5; v_call: TRBV18; d_call: NA; clone_size: NA
cdr3_nt: TGTGCCAGCAGCAACAGCTACAATGAGCAGTTCTTC; cdr3_aa: CASSNSYNEQFF; j_call: TRBJ2-1; v_call: TRBV4-2; d_call: NA; clone_size: many
cdr3_nt: TGTGCCAGCTCGGTGGGGACAGGGGCGTCCCGCTCACCCCTCCACTTT; cdr3_aa: CASSVGTGASRSPLHF; j_call: TRBJ1-6; v_call: TRBV18; d_call: TRBD1; clone_size: NA
cdr3_nt: TGTGCCACCAGCGGTGGACACCTCACCGGGGAGCTGTTTTTT; cdr3_aa: CATSGGHLTGELFF; j_call: TRBJ2-2; v_call: TRBV24-1; d_call: NA; clone_size: many
cdr3_nt: TGTGCCAGCAGTTTATCAAGTTCCAGCAATCAGCCCCAGCATTTT; cdr3_aa: CASSLSSSSNQPQHF; j_call: TRBJ1-5; v_call: TRBV27; d_call: NA; clone_size: NA
cdr3_nt: TGTGCCAGCAGTTCATACGGGGCTAAAAATGAAAAACTGTTTTTT; cdr3_aa: CASSSYGAKNEKLFF; j_call: TRBJ1-4; v_call: TRBV12-3/TRBV12-4; d_call: NA; clone_size: many
cdr3_nt: TGTGCCAGCAGTGAAATTTCGGGGGGGGGCCCGGGGACCGGGGAGCTGTTTTTT; cdr3_aa: CASSEISGGGPGTGELFF; j_call: TRBJ2-2; v_call: TRBV6-1; d_call: TRBD2; clone_size: medium-sized
cdr3_nt: TGTGCCACCAGCCGCCTAGCGGGGTTTCTCGGGGAGCTGTTTTTT; cdr3_aa: CATSRLAGFLGELFF; j_call: TRBJ2-2; v_call: TRBV15; d_call: TRBD2; clone_size: NA
cdr3_nt: TGCGCCAGCAGCCAGCAGACTAGCATCTCCTACGAGCAGTACTTC; cdr3_aa: CASSQQTSISYEQYF; j_call: TRBJ2-7; v_call: TRBV4-1; d_call: TRBD2; clone_size: many
cdr3_nt: TGTGCCAGCAGTTACGCCGACGTCAGCTACGAGCAGTACTTC; cdr3_aa: CASSYADVSYEQYF; j_call: TRBJ2-7; v_call: TRBV6-2/TRBV6-3; d_call: NA; clone_size: few
cdr3_nt: TGCAGTGCCCCCGTAACTAGCGGGACAGATACGCAGTATTTT; cdr3_aa: CSAPVTSGTDTQYF; j_call: TRBJ2-3; v_call: TRBV20-1; d_call: TRBD2; clone_size: NA
cdr3_nt: TGTGCCAGCAGTTTCCGTATGTTGAGGGATGGGGCTACCGCTTTCTTT; cdr3_aa: CASSFRMLRDGATAFF; j_call: TRBJ1-1; v_call: TRBV6-1; d_call: NA; clone_size: NA
cdr3_nt: TGTGCCAGCAGCTTAGGGGTTAGGCTAGCCAACAATGAGCAGTTCTTC; cdr3_aa: CASSLGVRLANNEQFF; j_call: TRBJ2-1; v_call: TRBV7-8; d_call: NA; clone_size: many
cdr3_nt: TGTGCCAGCAGCGACCCCCCCCGGACTAGCGGGAGAAGGGGTAATGAGCAGTTCTTC; cdr3_aa: CASSDPPRTSGRRGNEQFF; j_call: TRBJ2-1; v_call: TRBV9; d_call: TRBD2; clone_size: NA
cdr3_nt: TGCGCCAGCAGTGAAGGGACCGGGGAGCTGTTTTTT; cdr3_aa: CASSEGTGELFF; j_call: TRBJ2-2; v_call: TRBV6-1; d_call: NA; clone_size: NA
cdr3_nt: TGCAGCGTTACTGGGACAGGGGGCTCCTACGAGCAGTACTTC; cdr3_aa: CSVTGTGGSYEQYF; j_call: TRBJ2-7; v_call: TRBV29-1; d_call: TRBD1; clone_size: many
cdr3_nt: TGTGCCAGCTGGACAGGGGTGCGGTATGGCTACACCTTC; cdr3_aa: CASWTGVRYGYTF; j_call: TRBJ1-2; v_call: TRBV27; d_call: TRBD1; clone_size: NA
cdr3_nt: TGTGCCAGTAGCCAGGCCCTCAATCAGCCCCAGCATTTT; cdr3_aa: CASSQALNQPQHF; j_call: TRBJ1-5; v_call: TRBV19; d_call: NA; clone_size: NA
cdr3_nt: TGCGCCAGCAGCTTGGCGGGTTACGGAGGCTACACCTTC; cdr3_aa: CASSLAGYGGYTF; j_call: TRBJ1-2; v_call: TRBV5-1; d_call: NA; clone_size: NA
cdr3_nt: TGTGCCAGCAGCTTAGGGTGGACAGGGGGTCATGGCTACACCTTC; cdr3_aa: CASSLGWTGGHGYTF; j_call: TRBJ1-2; v_call: TRBV11-2; d_call: TRBD1; clone_size: many
cdr3_nt: TGTGCCAGCAGCCAATCTCCGGGCTTTGACTACGAGCAGTACTTC; cdr3_aa: CASSQSPGFDYEQYF; j_call: TRBJ2-7; v_call: TRBV4-2; d_call: NA; clone_size: many
cdr3_nt: TGTGCCAGGCCGGGTGGGACATGGGGCAACTATAATTCACCCCTCCACTTT; cdr3_aa: CARPGGTWGNYNSPLHF; j_call: TRBJ1-6; v_call: TRBV28; d_call: NA; clone_size: few
cdr3_nt: TGTGCCAGTAGTATAGATCCAGGGCAGTTCTACAATGAGCAGTTCTTC; cdr3_aa: CASSIDPGQFYNEQFF; j_call: TRBJ2-1; v_call: TRBV19; d_call: NA; clone_size: many
cdr3_nt: TGTGCCAGCGAGTACGGCGCCGACCCCCCTTATAGCAATCAGCCCCAGCATTTT; cdr3_aa: CASEYGADPPYSNQPQHF; j_call: TRBJ1-5; v_call: TRBV6-5; d_call: NA; clone_size: few
cdr3_nt: TGTGCCAGCAGCTCCGAACAGTACGGGACAGTACACTATGGCTACACCTTC; cdr3_aa: CASSSEQYGTVHYGYTF; j_call: TRBJ1-2; v_call: TRBV5-6; d_call: TRBD1; clone_size: many
cdr3_nt: TGTGCCAGCGGCAGGGACCCATTTAACAATGAGCAGTTCTTC; cdr3_aa: CASGRDPFNNEQFF; j_call: TRBJ2-1; v_call: TRBV6-1; d_call: NA; clone_size: medium-sized
cdr3_nt: TGCGCCAGCAGCCAGGTAGGGGGCGGAAATCAGCCCCAGCATTTT; cdr3_aa: CASSQVGGGNQPQHF; j_call: TRBJ1-5; v_call: TRBV5-1; d_call: TRBD1; clone_size: NA
cdr3_nt: TGTGCCAGCAGCTCGGACAGGGGCTATGAGCAGTTCTTC; cdr3_aa: CASSSDRGYEQFF; j_call: TRBJ2-1; v_call: TRBV7-3; d_call: TRBD1; clone_size: many
cdr3_nt: TGTGCCAGCAGTGGAGGGGGGGGACGAGAGACCCAGTACTTC; cdr3_aa: CASSGGGGRETQYF; j_call: TRBJ2-5; v_call: TRBV2; d_call: NA; clone_size: NA
cdr3_nt: TGCGCCAGCAGCCAAGTGAGCCCTAAAGCTAGCACAGATACGCAGTATTTT; cdr3_aa: CASSQVSPKASTDTQYF; j_call: TRBJ2-3; v_call: TRBV4-1; d_call: NA; clone_size: many
cdr3_nt: TGCAGGATCAGTAAGGGACTAGCCTACAATGAGCAGTTCTTC; cdr3_aa: CRISKGLAYNEQFF; j_call: TRBJ2-1; v_call: TRBV20-1; d_call: TRBD2; clone_size: many